Listed below are T cell receptor beta chains from one sample, sequenced in a study of cytomegalovirus exposure and HLA in healthy donors. Repertoires were generated with immunoSEQ multiplex PCR, while TCRdb's copy carries only in-frame clones and drops some. The sample's table shows tens of thousands of clones. Sequencing was carried out using PBMCs. Receptors were obtained from a man aged 45-60 years in good health and CMV-seronegative. CDR3s include the opening cysteine and the closing phenylalanine or tryptophan. Fields, in order: J gene, D gene, V gene, CDR3 protein, CDR3 DNA. D genes are given only for firm matches.

TRBJ1-2	-	TRBV5-1	CASPHNGYTF	TGCGCCAGCCCCCACAATGGCTACACCTTC
TRBJ1-6	-	TRBV7-9	CASSSDGGSGSPLHF	TGTGCCAGCAGCTCCGACGGGGGGTCGGGATCACCCCTCCACTTT
TRBJ1-2	-	TRBV5-4	CASNPVKGGHYGYTF	TGTGCCAGCAACCCGGTCAAAGGCGGGCACTATGGCTACACCTTC
TRBJ2-7	-	TRBV30	CAWRKTGSSYEQYF	TGTGCCTGGAGGAAGACCGGGAGCTCCTACGAGCAGTACTTC
TRBJ2-7	-	TRBV6-1	CASSEVGGDLGEQYF	TGTGCCAGCAGTGAAGTCGGAGGGGATCTGGGGGAGCAGTACTTC
TRBJ1-4	TRBD1	TRBV5-1	CASSIQGFGNEKLFF	TGCGCCAGCAGCATACAGGGGTTTGGTAATGAAAAACTGTTTTTT
TRBJ2-2	-	TRBV7-3	CASSLNQGGTTGELFF	TGTGCCAGCAGCTTAAATCAGGGGGGCACCACCGGGGAGCTGTTTTTT
TRBJ2-7	-	TRBV2	CASSEQASYEQYF	TGTGCCAGCAGTGAACAGGCTTCCTACGAGCAGTACTTC
TRBJ2-6	-	TRBV5-5	CASSLENYSGANVLTF	TGTGCCAGCAGCTTGGAGAACTACTCTGGGGCCAACGTCCTGACTTTC
TRBJ1-4	TRBD1	TRBV7-2	CASSLGGGHNEKLFF	TGTGCCAGCAGCTTAGGAGGGGGCCATAATGAAAAACTGTTTTTT
TRBJ2-7	-	TRBV20-1	CSARAGDEQYF	TGCAGTGCCCGAGCAGGGGACGAGCAGTACTTC
TRBJ2-3	-	TRBV27	CASSLGDYSTDTQYF	TGTGCCAGCAGTTTAGGAGACTACAGCACAGATACGCAGTATTTT
TRBJ1-6	-	TRBV18	CASSPPGHGLGSPLHF	TGTGCCAGCTCACCACCGGGACACGGACTAGGTTCACCCCTCCACTTT
TRBJ1-5	TRBD1	TRBV7-9	CASSLGDRGELTQHF	TGTGCCAGCAGCTTAGGCGACAGGGGGGAGTTGACCCAGCATTTT
TRBJ1-5	TRBD1	TRBV4-1	CASSQAGDSRNQPQHF	TGCGCCAGCAGCCAAGCAGGGGACAGCAGAAATCAGCCCCAGCATTTT
TRBJ1-5	-	TRBV18	CASSPGQSNQPQHF	TGTGCCAGCTCACCAGGACAAAGCAATCAGCCCCAGCATTTT
TRBJ2-3	-	TRBV7-9	CASRAFGGVTDTQYF	TGTGCCAGCAGGGCTTTTGGGGGCGTCACAGATACGCAGTATTTT
TRBJ2-7	TRBD2	TRBV7-2	CASSSRSLAGGLYEQYF	TGTGCCAGCAGCAGTAGGTCACTAGCGGGGGGACTCTACGAGCAGTACTTC
TRBJ2-1	TRBD2	TRBV5-1	CASSPDLAGAYNEQFF	TGCGCCAGCAGCCCAGATCTAGCGGGCGCCTACAATGAGCAGTTCTTC
TRBJ2-7	-	TRBV7-8	CASSRRRAGLRDITERYEQYF	TGTGCCAGCAGCCGTCGGAGGGCGGGTTTGAGAGACATTACGGAACGCTACGAGCAGTACTTC
TRBJ2-3	-	TRBV7-3	CASSLIGGGDTQYF	TGTGCCAGCAGCTTAATCGGGGGTGGAGATACGCAGTATTTT
TRBJ1-1	-	TRBV30	CAWSVQVTAFF	TGTGCCTGGAGTGTACAGGTCACAGCTTTCTTT
TRBJ2-4	-	TRBV4-1	CASSQGPLAKNIQYF	TGCGCCAGCAGCCAAGGGCCCTTAGCCAAAAACATTCAGTACTTC
TRBJ1-6	-	TRBV6-5	CASSYFRGRENSPLHF	TGTGCCAGCAGTTACTTCAGGGGCCGTGAGAATTCACCCCTCCACTTT
TRBJ1-5	-	TRBV7-9	CASSVGGRSEPQHF	TGTGCCAGCAGCGTTGGGGGGAGGAGTGAGCCCCAGCATTTT
TRBJ2-3	-	TRBV21-1	CASSKVKERAQGTDTQYF	TGTGCCAGCAGCAAAGTTAAGGAGCGGGCCCAGGGCACAGATACGCAGTATTTT
TRBJ1-5	-	TRBV5-6	CASSPAGLSNQPQHF	TGTGCCAGCAGCCCCGCGGGGCTTAGCAATCAGCCCCAGCATTTT
TRBJ1-5	TRBD1	TRBV19	CASSRQGVNQPQHF	TGTGCCTCGAGTCGTCAGGGGGTCAATCAGCCCCAGCATTTT
TRBJ1-2	-	TRBV2	CASSPTGLGYTF	TGTGCCAGCAGTCCGACAGGTCTCGGCTACACCTTC
TRBJ1-2	-	TRBV28	CASSFFPVNYGYTF	TGTGCCAGCAGTTTTTTTCCAGTTAACTATGGCTACACCTTC
TRBJ2-2	-	TRBV18	CASSLGGGSTGELFF	TGTGCCAGCTCTCTCGGTGGGGGCAGCACCGGGGAGCTGTTTTTT
TRBJ1-6	TRBD1	TRBV27	CASSEGQVVSPLHF	TGTGCCAGCAGTGAGGGACAGGTGGTCTCACCCCTCCACTTT
TRBJ1-2	-	TRBV11-2	CASSLVRERDGYTF	TGTGCCAGCAGCTTAGTCAGGGAACGCGATGGCTACACCTTC
TRBJ2-7	-	TRBV5-1	CASSEQYGGEQYF	TGCGCCAGCAGCGAGCAATACGGAGGCGAGCAGTACTTC
TRBJ2-2	TRBD1	TRBV9	CASSVTQGTLGTVTGELFF	TGTGCCAGCAGCGTAACACAGGGGACATTAGGAACTGTCACCGGGGAGCTGTTTTTT
TRBJ2-7	-	TRBV7-9	CASSGGDSYYEQYF	TGTGCCAGCAGCGGAGGGGACTCCTACTACGAGCAGTACTTC
TRBJ2-2	TRBD1	TRBV14	CASSQETDRGNTGELFF	TGTGCCAGCAGCCAAGAAACGGACAGGGGGAACACCGGGGAGCTGTTTTTT
TRBJ2-5	-	TRBV7-2	CASVPGVGAETQYF	TGTGCCAGTGTCCCAGGGGTGGGGGCGGAGACCCAGTACTTC
TRBJ1-1	-	TRBV11-2	CASSLLRVAFF	TGTGCCAGCAGCTTACTCAGGGTGGCTTTCTTT
TRBJ2-3	TRBD1	TRBV5-1	CASSFPTGYADTQYF	TGCGCCAGCAGCTTCCCGACAGGGTACGCAGATACGCAGTATTTT
TRBJ2-5	-	TRBV5-1	CASSLSFREQTQYF	TGCGCCAGCAGCTTGTCGTTCAGGGAACAGACCCAGTACTTC
TRBJ1-2	TRBD1	TRBV10-3	CAISEQGQGWGYTF	TGTGCCATCAGTGAGCAGGGACAGGGATGGGGCTACACCTTC
TRBJ2-5	TRBD1	TRBV28	CASSTRGTQETQYF	TGTGCCAGCAGTACCAGGGGGACCCAAGAGACCCAGTACTTC
TRBJ1-1	-	TRBV28	CASSPSSGANTEAFF	TGTGCCAGCAGTCCAAGCTCGGGAGCTAACACTGAAGCTTTCTTT
TRBJ2-5	-	TRBV6-5	CASSYSSTGVGTQYF	TGTGCCAGCAGTTACTCGAGTACCGGGGTTGGGACCCAGTACTTC
TRBJ2-7	-	TRBV7-6	CASSLVRGAREQYF	TGTGCCAGCAGCTTAGTACGGGGGGCCCGCGAGCAGTACTTC
TRBJ2-7	TRBD2	TRBV13	CASTPGTSGYEQYF	TGTGCCAGTACACCCGGGACTAGCGGCTACGAGCAGTACTTC
TRBJ1-1	TRBD1	TRBV5-1	CASSAGTGGAARRTEAFF	TGCGCCAGCAGCGCCGGGACAGGGGGCGCGGCGAGGAGGACTGAAGCTTTCTTT
TRBJ1-2	TRBD1	TRBV18	CASSPDRVGYGYTF	TGTGCCAGCTCACCGGACAGGGTCGGGTATGGCTACACCTTC
TRBJ1-5	-	TRBV28	CASSLTSLRLGKGQPQHF	TGTGCCAGCAGTCTAACAAGTTTAAGGCTCGGGAAAGGGCAGCCCCAGCATTTT
TRBJ1-1	TRBD1	TRBV28	CASSPPGDRADRDTEAFF	TGTGCCAGCAGTCCGCCCGGGGACAGGGCCGATAGGGACACTGAAGCTTTCTTT